This T cell receptor (beta chain) comes out of a study of CD8 T cells in ankylosing spondylitis. A note on this clonotype: Its antigen is unknown.

The TCR beta libraries were generated through quantitative 5'-RACE incorporating molecular barcodes. TCRdb called the 5' RACE reads again in MiXCR, with one record for every CDR3 protein. The sample lists around 140,000 distinct CDR3 sequences; 15% to 20% were seen once. The V segment lost 2 bases and the J segment 1 base; nucleotides outside the gene matches: 1. CDR3 length equals 15 residues. Germline V gene sequence: CDR1 SGHDN, CDR2 FVKESK. General study findings and limits: What appeared characteristic of ankylosing spondylitis blood was a TCR beta motif of several highly homologous variants. Some motif variants were previously reported in reactive arthritis synovial fluid and blood. Matched synovial fluid from ankylosing spondylitis patients was reported to be enriched for disease-linked clones. Relatively scarce in peripheral blood, disease-linked clones were CD8+.

The TCR comes from a male donor with ankylosing spondylitis. The chain uses TRBV14 and TRBJ2-3; the match to TRBD1 covers 9 bases. The sequenced sample consisted of blood, either unsorted or a sorted T cell fraction (not recorded which). In DNA form, the CDR3 reads TGTGCCAGCAGCCAAAGACAGGGGGGCACAGATACGCAGTATTTT. Translating it yields CASSQRQGGTDTQYF.